This entry features one TCR beta chain sequence. Its target is unknown. This may be a read error, as it is one base from a much larger clone. The sample originates from a study of T-cell reconstitution after alpha-beta-depleted transplantation in children. Study-level results: Certain patients had high TCRbeta diversity at day 60, and it came from recipient T cells and thymic progenitors that survived. In patients about two months after transplant, alpha-beta T cells reportedly arose from several hundred expanded graft clones.

Unique molecular identifiers were built into the TCRbeta library. TCRdb reprocessed the PCR reads with MiXCR, giving one entry per CDR3 protein. This table has around 270,000 distinct CDR3 sequences, over 9% appearing once. Sequencing was performed on PBMCs, taken before TCRalphabeta/CD19-depleted stem cell transplant. This clonotype was sampled from a boy under two years old with acute myeloid leukemia, due to receive a stem cell transplant.

The CDR3 DNA sequence: TGCGCCAGCAGCGCCACAGGAGGCCGTGAGCAGTTCTTC. Translated, it gives CASSATGGREQFF. The V and J genes are TRBV5-1 and TRBJ2-1; D is perhaps TRBD1 or TRBD2 (5 bases each). CDR3 length: 13 amino acids. Germline V gene sequence: CDR1 SGHRS, CDR2 YFSETQ. The V gene lost 4 bases and the J gene lost 9 bases, with 14 bases spanning the gap.